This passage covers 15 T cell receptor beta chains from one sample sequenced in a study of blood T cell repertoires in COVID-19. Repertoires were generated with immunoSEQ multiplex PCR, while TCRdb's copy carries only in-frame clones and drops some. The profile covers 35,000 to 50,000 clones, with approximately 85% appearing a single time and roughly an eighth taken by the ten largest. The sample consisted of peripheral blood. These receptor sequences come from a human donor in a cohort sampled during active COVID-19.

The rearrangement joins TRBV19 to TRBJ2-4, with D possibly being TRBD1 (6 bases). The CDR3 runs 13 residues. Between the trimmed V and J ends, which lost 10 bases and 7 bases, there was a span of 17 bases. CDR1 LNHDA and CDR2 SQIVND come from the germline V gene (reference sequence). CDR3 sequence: CATLLPRGNIQYF. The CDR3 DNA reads TGTGCCACCCTTCTCCCCAGGGGCAACATTCAGTACTTC. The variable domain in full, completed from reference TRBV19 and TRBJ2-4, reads DGGITQSPKYLFRKEGQNVTLSCEQNLNHDAMYWYRQDPGQGLRLIYYSQIVNDFQKGDIAEGYSVSREKKESFPLTVTSAQKNPTAFYLCATLLPRGNIQYFGAGTRLSVL.

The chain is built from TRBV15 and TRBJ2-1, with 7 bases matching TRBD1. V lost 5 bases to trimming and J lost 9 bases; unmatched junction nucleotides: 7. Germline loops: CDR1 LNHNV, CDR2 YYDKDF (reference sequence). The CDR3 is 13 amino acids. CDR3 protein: CATSGTRTGEQFF. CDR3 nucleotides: TGTGCCACCAGCGGGACCAGGACAGGTGAGCAGTTCTTC.

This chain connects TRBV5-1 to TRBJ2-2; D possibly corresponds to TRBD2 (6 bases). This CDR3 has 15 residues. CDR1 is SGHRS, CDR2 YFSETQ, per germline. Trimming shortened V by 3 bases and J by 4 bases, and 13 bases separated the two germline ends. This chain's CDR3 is CASSSGGSSTGELFF. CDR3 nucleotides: TGCGCCAGCAGCTCCGGGGGTTCGAGCACCGGGGAGCTGTTTTTT.

CDR3 coding DNA: TGTGCCAGCGGGACTAGTAAGGACGAGCAGTACTTC. Translated, it gives CASGTSKDEQYF. The rearrangement links TRBV7-6 to TRBJ2-7, with TRBD2 matching over 8 bases. Germline assignment: CDR1 SGHVS and CDR2 FNYEAQ. CDR3 length: 12 amino acids. Unmatched junction bases numbered 5, after V lost 8 bases and J lost 5 bases.

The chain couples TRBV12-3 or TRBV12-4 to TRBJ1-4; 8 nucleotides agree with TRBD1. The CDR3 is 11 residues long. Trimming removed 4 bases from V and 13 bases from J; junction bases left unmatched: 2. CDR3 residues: CASSSGGRLFF. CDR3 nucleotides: TGTGCCAGCAGTTCAGGGGGCAGACTGTTTTTT.

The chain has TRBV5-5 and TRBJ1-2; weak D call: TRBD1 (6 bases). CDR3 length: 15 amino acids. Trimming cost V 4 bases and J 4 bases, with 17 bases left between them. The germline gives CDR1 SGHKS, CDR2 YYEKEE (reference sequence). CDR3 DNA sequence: TGTGCCAGCAGCCCCCGGGACACAGATAGCTATGGCTACACCTTC. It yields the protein CASSPRDTDSYGYTF.

CDR3 coding DNA: TGCGCCAGCAGCCAACGCTTATTGAGGGCAACTAATGAAAAACTGTTTTTT. This codes for CASSQRLLRATNEKLFF. The genes are TRBV4-1 and TRBJ1-4; D remains unclear. Germline V gene data show CDR1 as MGHRA and CDR2 as YSYEKL. The CDR3 is 17 residues long. Trimming removed 2 bases at V and 0 bases at J, with 13 bases between.

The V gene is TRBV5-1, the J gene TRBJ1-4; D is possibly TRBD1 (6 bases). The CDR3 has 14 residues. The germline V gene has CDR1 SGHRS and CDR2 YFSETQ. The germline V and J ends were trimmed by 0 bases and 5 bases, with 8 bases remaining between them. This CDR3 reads CASSLGRGNEKLFF. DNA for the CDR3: TGCGCCAGCAGCTTGGGCAGGGGCAATGAAAAACTGTTTTTT.

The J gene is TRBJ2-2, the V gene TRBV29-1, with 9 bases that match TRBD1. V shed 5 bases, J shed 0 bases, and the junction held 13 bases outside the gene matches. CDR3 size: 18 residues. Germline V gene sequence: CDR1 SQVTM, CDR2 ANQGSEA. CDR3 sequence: CSVTPPYRDRANTGELFF. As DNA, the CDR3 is TGCAGCGTTACCCCTCCTTACCGGGACAGGGCGAACACCGGGGAGCTGTTTTTT.

The chain's CDR3 is CASSKDSTGAGELFF. In nucleotides, the CDR3 is TGTGCCAGCAGCAAGGATTCGACAGGGGCCGGGGAGCTGTTTTTT. The genes are TRBV7-2 and TRBJ2-2; 8 nucleotides line up with TRBD1. CDR1 and CDR2 from the germline V gene are SGHTA and FQGNSA. There are 15 residues in the CDR3. V shed 5 bases, J shed 6 bases, and the junction held 8 bases outside the gene matches.

The CDR3 DNA reads TGTGCCAGCAGTTTGAGGTGGAATAGCAATCAGCCCCAGCATTTT. It yields the protein CASSLRWNSNQPQHF. This chain connects TRBV27 to TRBJ1-5; no clear D gene. Germline CDR1 is MNHEY and CDR2 is SMNVEV (reference sequence). The CDR3 is made up of 15 amino acids. Trimming took 3 bases from V and 0 from J, leaving 9 bases between them.

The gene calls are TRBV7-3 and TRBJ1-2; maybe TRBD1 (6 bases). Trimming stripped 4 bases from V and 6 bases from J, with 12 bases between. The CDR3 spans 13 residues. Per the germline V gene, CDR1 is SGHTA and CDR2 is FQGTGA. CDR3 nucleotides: TGTGCCAGCAGCTCCCAGGGGAGGGATGGCTACACCTTC. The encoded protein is CASSSQGRDGYTF.

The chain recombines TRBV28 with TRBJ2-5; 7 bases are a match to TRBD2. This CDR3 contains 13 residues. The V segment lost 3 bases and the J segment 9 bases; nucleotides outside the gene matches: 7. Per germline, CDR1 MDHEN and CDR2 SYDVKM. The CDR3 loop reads CASSFGGTWAQYF. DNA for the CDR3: TGTGCCAGCAGTTTCGGGGGGACCTGGGCCCAGTACTTC.

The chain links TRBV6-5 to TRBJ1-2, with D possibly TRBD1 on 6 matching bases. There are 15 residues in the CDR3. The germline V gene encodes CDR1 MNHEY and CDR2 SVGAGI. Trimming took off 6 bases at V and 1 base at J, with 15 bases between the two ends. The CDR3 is CASRTGGLINYGYTF. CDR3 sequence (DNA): TGTGCCAGCAGAACCGGGGGGCTCATTAACTATGGCTACACCTTC.

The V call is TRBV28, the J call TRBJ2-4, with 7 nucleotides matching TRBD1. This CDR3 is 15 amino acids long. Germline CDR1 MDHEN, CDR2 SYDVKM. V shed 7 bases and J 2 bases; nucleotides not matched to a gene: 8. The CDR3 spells CASNRGVSSKNIQYF. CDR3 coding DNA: TGTGCCAGCAACAGGGGAGTGAGTTCCAAAAACATTCAGTACTTC. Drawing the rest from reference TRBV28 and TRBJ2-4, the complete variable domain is DVKVTQSSRYLVKRTGEKVFLECVQDMDHENMFWYRQDPGLGLRLIYFSYDVKMKEKGDIPEGYSVSREKKERFSLILESASTNQTSMYLCASNRGVSSKNIQYFGAGTRLSVL.